This TCR beta chain originates from a study of blood T cell repertoires in COVID-19. Study-level background: Material from acute and convalescent COVID-19 was sourced from the United States, Italy and Spain.

CDR1 and CDR2 (germline): SEHNR, FQNEAQ (reference sequence). The CDR3 has 15 residues. With V trimmed by 4 bases and J by 6 bases, 10 bases remained unmatched. Generated by immunoSEQ multiplex PCR, the TCRdb table keeps only in-frame clones and is missing some. The sample has 200,000 to 250,000 clones, about 90% seen once; the top ten hold over 13%. The source is a man aged 25 to 40 who had been exposed to COVID-19. The sequenced material came from PBMCs or T cells enriched from blood (not recorded which). The chain joins TRBV7-9 to TRBJ1-2; TRBD1 matches at 8 bases. The CDR3 DNA reads TGTGCCAGCAGCTCAACCGGACAGGGAGAGGATGGCTACACCTTC. As protein: CASSSTGQGEDGYTF.